The clone carrying this T cell receptor (beta chain) has just a few counts. Its specificity is not known. MiXCR was run by TCRdb on the reads, yielding one entry per CDR3 protein. The sample lists hundreds of thousands of distinct CDR3 sequences; 33% were seen once. This specimen belongs to a study of T cell repertoires in cytomegalovirus infection. Overall study context: Matching HLA type and CMV infection were both indicated by public TCR beta signatures. Overall study findings and caveats: CMV-specific TCR beta clonotypes restricted by HLA-C dominated the ex vivo response. Cumulative frequency (of public TCR beta family members) identified carriers of CMV plus the relevant HLA.

CDR1 is LNHDA and CDR2 is SQIVND in the germline V gene (reference sequence). The length of the CDR3 is 13 residues. Trimming pared 6 bases from V and 5 bases from J, leaving 13 bases between. This chain links TRBV19 with TRBJ1-2, with D unresolved. The clonotype was recovered from a human donor in good health (CMV status not recorded). Some clones in this sample may be carry-over from other donors' samples. This sample comprised cultured PBMCs, obtained from culture after CMV antigen stimulation. In DNA, the CDR3 is TGTGCCAGTAGCCGAACAGAGCCTTATGGCTACACCTTC. It translates to CASSRTEPYGYTF.